This TCR beta chain comes out of a study of T cells in Graves' hyperthyroidism and ophthalmopathy. TCR beta CDR3 regions were amplified from RNA. Carried out on the TCR CDR3, a first-round RT-PCR used the HTBI primer set. TCRdb re-analysed the multiplex PCR reads in MiXCR, keeping a single row per CDR3 protein. The table lists about half a million distinct CDR3 sequences, about 16% of them singletons, with over 25% in the top ten. Thyroid ultrasound and orbital computed tomography, with clinical symptoms and serum thyroxine and TRAb, informed diagnoses. The ends were cut back, 2 bases at V and 0 bases at J, with 2 bases in the middle. There are 13 residues in the CDR3. From germline, CDR1 is KGHSH and CDR2 LQKENI. In this sample, this clonotype turned up many times.

The origin of this receptor is a woman aged 30 to 39 with Graves' ophthalmopathy. The chain couples TRBV18 to TRBJ1-3, with D unresolved. Sequencing input: blood. CDR3 sequence (DNA): TGTGCCAGCTCACCAGGCTCTGGAAACACCATATATTTT. Translating gives CASSPGSGNTIYF. The entire variable domain, with the rest obtained from reference TRBV18 and TRBJ1-3, is as follows: NAGVMQNPRHLVRRRGQEARLRCSPMKGHSHVYWYRQLPEEGLKFMVYLQKENIIDESGMPKERFSAEFPKEGPSILRIQQVVRGDSAAYFCASSPGSGNTIYFGEGSWLTVV.